This T cell receptor (beta chain) was retrieved from a study of T cells expressing NK-cell markers. About this clonotype: Its antigen is undetermined.

Study-level findings and limits: The HCMV specificity of the expanded NKG2C+ T cell clones stayed unresolved. In a handful of donors, dominant clonotypes made up about 28.3-65% of CD3+CD56-NKG2C+ cells.

The germline gives CDR1 MNHEY, CDR2 SVGAGI. The CDR3 length is 14 residues. TCRdb processed the 5' RACE reads again and assigns one entry to each CDR3 protein, with no DNA. This sample lists 440,000 or so distinct CDR3 sequences; its ten largest clones have more than 7%. The chain combines TRBV6-5 with TRBJ2-5; the TCRdb call, TRBD1, lacks DNA for checking. The sequenced material came from blood T cells: a sorted CD56 or NKG2C T cell subset, CD4+ or CD8+ T cells, or bulk PBMC T cells (not recorded which). This sequence was found in a woman between 18 and 70 years old in good health. Here the CDR3 reads CASSYWRQEETQYF.